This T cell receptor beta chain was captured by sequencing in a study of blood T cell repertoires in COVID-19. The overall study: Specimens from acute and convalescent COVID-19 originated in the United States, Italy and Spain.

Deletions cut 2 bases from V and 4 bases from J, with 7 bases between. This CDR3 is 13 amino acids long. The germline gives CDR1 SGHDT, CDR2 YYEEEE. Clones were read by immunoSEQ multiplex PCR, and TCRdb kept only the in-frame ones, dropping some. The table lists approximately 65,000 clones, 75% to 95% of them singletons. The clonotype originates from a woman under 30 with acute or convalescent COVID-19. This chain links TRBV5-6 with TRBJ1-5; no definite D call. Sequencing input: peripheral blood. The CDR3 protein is CASSFGFNQPQHF. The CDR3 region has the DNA TGTGCCAGCAGCTTCGGGTTTAATCAGCCCCAGCATTTT. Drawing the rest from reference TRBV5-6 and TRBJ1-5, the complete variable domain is DAGVTQSPTHLIKTRGQQVTLRCSPKSGHDTVSWYQQALGQGPQFIFQYYEEEERQRGNFPDRFSGHQFPNYSSELNVNALLLGDSALYLCASSFGFNQPQHFGDGTRLSIL.